The 14 T cell receptor beta chains below were found in one sample sequenced in a study of blood T cell repertoires in COVID-19. Using immunoSEQ multiplex PCR, the repertoire was profiled, and TCRdb retains in-frame clones only, with some absent. The table lists over 110,000 clones, 79% of them singletons, with approximately 4% in the top ten. The specimen was peripheral blood. Source of these receptors: a man aged 60 to 69 with acute or convalescent COVID-19.

This clone was seen a handful of times. A junction boundary mismatches the germline segment, possibly from a read error. This rearrangement joins TRBV7-7 to TRBJ2-2; no clear D. The CDR3 is 18 amino acids. Per the germline V gene, CDR1 is SSHAT and CDR2 is FNYEAQ (reference sequence). In nucleotides, the CDR3 is TGTGCTAGCAGCTTGGGCAGCTTAAGACGGTCGAACACCGGGGAGCTGTTTTTT. Translating gives CASSLGSLRRSNTGELFF.

The rearrangement joins TRBV30 to TRBJ1-5; TRBD1 aligns across 8 bases. The CDR3 runs 15 residues. The germline V gene encodes CDR1 GTSNPN and CDR2 SVGIG (reference sequence). Germline trimming cut 0 bases from V and 9 bases from J; bases unmatched to any gene: 10. In nucleotides, the CDR3 is TGTGCCTGGAGTGTAGGTACAGGGGGGGGTGGGCCCCAGCATTTT. The encoded protein is CAWSVGTGGGGPQHF.

The chain is built from TRBV19 and TRBJ2-2; 7 nucleotides align to TRBD1. The CDR3 consists of 14 residues. J was trimmed by 4 bases and V by 5 bases; bases with no gene match: 4. Per germline, CDR1 LNHDA and CDR2 SQIVND (reference sequence). The CDR3 here is CASSEPGGTGELFF. The CDR3 DNA is TGTGCCAGTAGTGAACCAGGGGGCACCGGGGAGCTGTTTTTT.

This chain connects TRBV5-1 to TRBJ2-3, with D unclear. Germline V lookup: CDR1 SGHRS, CDR2 YFSETQ. V lost 5 bases, J lost 6 bases, and 10 bases lay in between. The CDR3 loop spans 12 amino acids. DNA of the CDR3: TGCGCCAGCAGACTCGATGTCGATACGCAGTATTTT. This translates into CASRLDVDTQYF.

Regarding this clone: One base away lies a much larger clone, so this may be a sequencing read error. The chain links TRBV3-1 (or the pseudogene TRBV3-2) to TRBJ1-2; 9 nucleotides match TRBD1. CDR3 length: 13 amino acids. V was clipped by 4 bases and J by 4 bases; unmatched bases: 1. Looked up from germline, CDR1 is LGHDT and CDR2 is YNNKEL (reference sequence). The CDR3 here is CASSPTGGYGYTF. The DNA of the CDR3 is TGTGCCAGCAGCCCGACAGGGGGCTATGGCTACACCTTC.

The chain couples TRBV28 to TRBJ2-7; 8 nucleotides line up with TRBD1. The CDR3 sequence is 16 residues long. Germline V gives CDR1 MDHEN, CDR2 SYDVKM. J gave up 5 bases and V 3 bases, and 12 bases lay outside the gene matches. The CDR3 nucleotides are TGTGCCAGCAGTTTTACCCTCATGGACAGGGAGGACGAGCAGTACTTC. It codes for CASSFTLMDREDEQYF.

The chain links TRBV5-1 to TRBJ1-4; maybe TRBD1 (6 bases). The germline gives CDR1 SGHRS, CDR2 YFSETQ. V gave up 3 bases and J gave up 3 bases, with 12 bases separating them. The CDR3 sequence is 15 residues long. The CDR3 spells CASSSQGRANEKLFF. The CDR3 coding sequence is TGCGCCAGCAGCTCACAGGGTAGGGCTAATGAAAAACTGTTTTTT.

This clone showed up many times. The chain uses TRBV27 and TRBJ2-7, with a possible D match to TRBD2 (5 bases). The CDR3 extends over 15 amino acids. The V gene's germline CDR1 is MNHEY and CDR2 SMNVEV (reference sequence). The V end was cut by 6 bases, the J end by 5 bases, with 20 bases between. The CDR3 protein is CASSLWHGGEDEQYF. CDR3 coding DNA: TGTGCCAGCAGCCTATGGCACGGAGGCGAAGACGAGCAGTACTTC.

The chain couples TRBV28 to TRBJ2-7; D uncertain. The CDR3 is made up of 10 amino acids. Germline V gene lookup returns CDR1 MDHEN and CDR2 SYDVKM. V was clipped by 3 bases and J by 6 bases, with 3 bases between them. The chain's CDR3 is CASSLREQYF. The CDR3 DNA reads as TGTGCCAGCAGTTTGCGCGAGCAGTACTTC.

This clone was counted between two and nine times. V is TRBV7-6 and J is TRBJ2-5, with 10 bases lining up with TRBD2. J was trimmed by 1 base and V by 4 bases; bases with no gene match: 0. CDR1 and CDR2 (germline): SGHVS, FNYEAQ. The CDR3 contains 14 residues. CDR3 sequence: CASSWTSGQETQYF. CDR3 coding DNA: TGTGCCAGCAGCTGGACTAGCGGCCAAGAGACCCAGTACTTC. Looking up the rest from reference TRBV7-6 and TRBJ2-5 gives the full variable domain: GAGVSQSPRYKVTKRGQDVALRCDPISGHVSLYWYRQALGQGPEFLTYFNYEAQQDKSGLPNDRFSAERPEGSISTLTIQRTEQRDSAMYRCASSWTSGQETQYFGPGTRLLVL.

The chain carries TRBV6-5 and TRBJ2-3; 11 bases are shared with TRBD2. The CDR3 contains 14 residues. Germline V gene lookup returns CDR1 MNHEY and CDR2 SVGAGI. V lost 7 bases and J lost 5; bases outside the gene matches: 5. The CDR3: CASKLAGARDTQYF. The CDR3 DNA reads TGTGCCAGCAAACTAGCGGGAGCGAGAGATACGCAGTATTTT.

This chain uses TRBV18 with TRBJ2-2; tentative D call: TRBD1 (5 bases). Germline CDR1 and CDR2: KGHSH and LQKENI. Between the trimmed V and J ends, which lost 3 bases and 4 bases, there was a span of 9 bases. The CDR3 sequence is 14 residues long. The CDR3 sequence: CASSPRVFTGELFF. As DNA, the CDR3 is TGTGCCAGCTCACCCAGGGTATTCACCGGGGAGCTGTTTTTT.

The chain is built from TRBV28 and TRBJ1-5, with D perhaps matching TRBD1 (5 bases). The CDR3 loop spans 15 amino acids. The germline V gene has CDR1 MDHEN and CDR2 SYDVKM. The V and J ends lost 8 bases and 2 bases respectively, with 16 bases between them. CDR3 sequence (DNA): TGTGCCAGCCTCATGGGGGGTACCGGCAATCAGCCCCAGCATTTT. This gives the protein CASLMGGTGNQPQHF.

This clone showed up just a few times. V and J are TRBV6-6 and TRBJ2-7; 13 positions agree with TRBD2. V lost 7 bases to trimming and J lost 5 bases; unmatched junction nucleotides: 17. Germline V gene sequence: CDR1 MNHNY, CDR2 SVGAGI (reference sequence). There are 18 residues in the CDR3. CDR3 nucleotide sequence: TGTGCCAGCAATCGCGGAAGGACTAGCGGGAGATTGGGGAACGAGCAGTACTTC. This encodes CASNRGRTSGRLGNEQYF.